This T cell receptor beta chain was recorded in a study of early T cells in non-severe SARS-CoV-2 infection. Tagging with unique molecular identifiers was applied to individual cDNA molecules. TCRdb recomputed calls from the 5' RACE reads with MiXCR, one row per CDR3 protein. The data hold approximately 40,000 distinct CDR3 sequences, with 6% to 7% observed a single time. This clonotype was seen at least ten times. J lost 2 bases, V lost 5 bases, and 8 bases had no gene match. This CDR3 is 16 amino acids long. From germline, CDR1 is DFQATT and CDR2 SNEGSKA (reference sequence). This receptor was obtained from an adult who was a healthcare worker with PCR-confirmed SARS-CoV-2 infection or an uninfected control (not recorded which). Material: whole blood, obtained at baseline. The chain joins TRBV20-1 to TRBJ1-6, with 8 bases that match TRBD1. The CDR3 sequence: CSARGQGSTYNSPLHF. The CDR3 nucleotides are TGCAGTGCTCGCGGACAGGGTAGCACCTATAATTCACCCCTCCACTTT.